One and the same sample provided the 16 T cell receptor beta chains below, sequenced in a study of breast tumors, draining lymph nodes, adjacent tissues. Samples came from axillary lymph nodes draining the breast cancer. TCRdb re-called the multiplex PCR reads with MiXCR, one entry per CDR3 protein. The top ten clones hold approximately 3.6% of a sample with approximately 250,000 distinct CDR3 sequences, around 35% of them seen once. The sample taken for sequencing was axillary lymph node tissue. These receptors all come from a female donor with breast cancer. Some clones in this sample may be carry-over from other donors' samples.

This chain links TRBV27 with TRBJ2-1; TRBD2 matches 12 bases. Per germline, CDR1 MNHEY and CDR2 SMNVEV (reference sequence). Trimming took 10 bases from V and 7 from J; bases not matched to a gene: 5. The CDR3 runs 13 residues. CDR3 sequence reads: CATRTSGNNEQFF. For the CDR3, the DNA is TGTGCCACCAGGACTAGCGGGAATAATGAGCAGTTCTTC.

The chain uses TRBV2 and TRBJ2-1; unclear D gene. V gave up 5 bases and J gave up 2 bases, with 13 bases separating them. The V gene's germline CDR1 is SNHLY and CDR2 FYNNEI. This CDR3 has 15 residues. This CDR3 reads CASSLIGSTYNEQFF. CDR3 sequence (DNA): TGTGCCAGCAGTTTAATAGGCAGCACCTACAATGAGCAGTTCTTC.

This clonotype was counted a single time. The chain carries TRBV7-8 and TRBJ1-5; D might be TRBD1 (5 bases). The CDR3 consists of 13 residues. V lost 6 bases to trimming and J lost 4 bases, with 10 bases between them. The V gene's germline CDR1 is SGHVS and CDR2 FQNEAQ. The CDR3 region has the DNA TGTGCCAGCAGGTTGGGGCAGAATCAGCCCCAGCATTTT. As protein: CASRLGQNQPQHF.

Comments on this clonotype: A clone one base away is much larger, so this may be a read error. The chain employs TRBV5-5 and TRBJ1-5, with D hard to call. Germline V gene lookup returns CDR1 SGHKS and CDR2 YYEKEE (reference sequence). V dropped 0 bases and J dropped 0 bases, with 7 bases sitting between them. The CDR3 length is 15 residues. The CDR3 sequence is CASSLAPSSNQPQHF. The CDR3 DNA is TGTGCCAGCAGCTTGGCCCCCTCTAGCAATCAGCCCCAGCATTTT.

The genes are TRBV24-1 and TRBJ1-1; possible D gene TRBD1, 6 bases. Trimming cost V 7 bases and J 5 bases, with 13 bases left between them. This CDR3 spans 13 amino acids. Per the germline V gene, CDR1 is KGHDR and CDR2 is SFDVKD. This CDR3 is CATRRGGDTEAFF. For the CDR3, the DNA is TGTGCCACCAGAAGAGGGGGTGATACTGAAGCTTTCTTT.

The rearrangement joins TRBV6-5 to TRBJ1-4, with D tentatively TRBD1 (6 bases). V lost 10 bases and J lost 6, with 18 bases in between. This CDR3 contains 14 residues. Germline assignment: CDR1 MNHEY and CDR2 SVGAGI. The CDR3: CAIPGGANYEKLFF. DNA of the CDR3: TGTGCCATCCCCGGGGGGGCCAACTATGAAAAACTGTTTTTT.

The table lists this clonotype with a few counts. J is TRBJ2-3 and V is TRBV19, with a possible D match to TRBD1 (5 bases). V was cut by 0 bases and J by 0 bases, with 10 bases left in between. The CDR3 loop spans 16 amino acids. Germline V gene lookup returns CDR1 LNHDA and CDR2 SQIVND (reference sequence). The CDR3 DNA follows: TGTGCCAGTAGTATAGAAGGGAAGGGGAGCACAGATACGCAGTATTTT. Translation: CASSIEGKGSTDTQYF.

In this sample, this clonotype turned up many times. The chain carries TRBV12-3 or TRBV12-4 and TRBJ2-2; D is perhaps TRBD2 (6 bases). CDR3 size: 15 residues. Trimming pared 6 bases from V and 5 bases from J, leaving 16 bases between. The CDR3 here is CASRLGLESTGELFF. CDR3 in DNA: TGTGCCAGCAGGCTGGGACTCGAATCGACCGGGGAGCTGTTTTTT.

This clonotype showed up many times. V gene TRBV6-5 combines with J gene TRBJ1-6; 7 bases map to TRBD1. The V and J ends lost 10 bases and 8 bases, in that order; junction bases with no gene match: 11. Germline CDR1 MNHEY, CDR2 SVGAGI. This CDR3 contains 14 residues. The CDR3 loop reads CATGPGTVYSPLHF. The CDR3, as DNA: TGTGCCACAGGGCCCGGGACAGTGTATTCACCCCTCCACTTT.

J is TRBJ2-5 and V is TRBV20-1, with TRBD1 matching 8 bases. CDR1 DFQATT and CDR2 SNEGSKA come from the germline V gene (reference sequence). J gave up 3 bases and V 5 bases, and 2 bases lay outside the gene matches. The CDR3 consists of 12 residues. The CDR3 nucleotides read TGCAGTGCTCTGACAGGGGAAGAGACCCAGTACTTC. As protein: CSALTGEETQYF.

CDR3 sequence reads: CASSRPGQGNTDTQYF. Written as DNA, the CDR3 is TGTGCCAGCAGCCGACCGGGACAGGGGAACACAGATACGCAGTATTTT. This sequence joins TRBV7-9 and TRBJ2-3, with 10 nucleotides matching TRBD1. This CDR3 comprises 16 residues. Germline-derived CDR1 and CDR2 are SEHNR and FQNEAQ (reference sequence). V was pared by 5 bases and J by 2 bases, with 7 bases of the junction left unmatched.

This clonotype was recorded at least ten times. This chain joins TRBV4-2 and TRBJ2-1, with D perhaps TRBD1 (6 bases). This CDR3 is 15 amino acids long. Trimming shortened V by 7 bases and J by 6 bases, and 19 bases separated the two germline ends. From germline, CDR1 is LGHNA and CDR2 YNFKEQ. This CDR3 is CASTPRQVSGNEQFF. The CDR3 nucleotides read TGTGCCAGCACCCCCAGACAGGTATCGGGCAATGAGCAGTTCTTC.

The sample holds many counts of this clonotype. The chain couples TRBV29-1 to TRBJ1-3, with unresolved D. This CDR3 has 13 amino acids. Germline loops: CDR1 SQVTM, CDR2 ANQGSEA. The V gene lost 3 bases and the J gene lost 0 bases, with 6 bases spanning the gap. The CDR3 nucleotides are TGCAGCGTTGACCCAGTCTCTGGAAACACCATATATTTT. Translating it yields CSVDPVSGNTIYF.

This clonotype was picked up many times. The chain links TRBV6-5 to TRBJ2-3; a possible D gene is TRBD2 (5 bases). V was shortened by 5 bases and J by 6 bases, with 9 bases between the two germline ends. Germline CDR1 MNHEY, CDR2 SVGAGI. The CDR3 runs 12 residues. The CDR3 loop reads CASSILGDTQYF. As DNA, the CDR3 is TGTGCCAGCAGTATACTAGGGGATACGCAGTATTTT.

Points on this clonotype: Since a much larger clone is just one base distant, this may be a read error. The chain is built from TRBV5-1 and TRBJ2-2; 11 bases fit TRBD2. Germline values: CDR1 SGHRS, CDR2 YFSETQ. V trimming: 4 bases; J trimming: 11 bases; junction bases outside the gene matches: 7. The CDR3 consists of 14 residues. CDR3 sequence: CASSDLTSGDELFF. The CDR3 DNA follows: TGCGCCAGCAGCGACCTGACTAGCGGGGACGAGCTGTTTTTT.

This rearrangement joins TRBV12-3 or TRBV12-4 to TRBJ1-2; 8 bases agree with TRBD1. The CDR3 has 14 amino acids. The V gene end was trimmed by 1 base and the J gene end by 4 bases; junction bases not matched to a gene: 2. The CDR3 region has the DNA TGTGCCAGCAGTTTAGTCGGACAGGGCTATGGCTACACCTTC. Protein: CASSLVGQGYGYTF.